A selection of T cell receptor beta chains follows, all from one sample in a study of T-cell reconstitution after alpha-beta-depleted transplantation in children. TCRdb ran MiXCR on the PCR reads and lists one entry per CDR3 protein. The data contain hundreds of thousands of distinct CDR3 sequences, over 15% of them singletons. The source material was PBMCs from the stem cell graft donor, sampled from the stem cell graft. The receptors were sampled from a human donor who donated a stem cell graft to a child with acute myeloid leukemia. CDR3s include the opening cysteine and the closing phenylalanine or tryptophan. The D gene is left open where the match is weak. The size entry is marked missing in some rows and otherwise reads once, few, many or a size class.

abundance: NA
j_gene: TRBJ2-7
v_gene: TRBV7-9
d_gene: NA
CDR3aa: CASSLNPSYEQYF
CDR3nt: TGTGCCAGCAGCTTAAACCCCTCCTACGAGCAGTACTTC

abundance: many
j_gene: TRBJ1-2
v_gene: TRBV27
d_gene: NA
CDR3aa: CASSWGGNDGYTF
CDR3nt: TGTGCCAGCAGCTGGGGTGGAAACGATGGCTACACCTTC

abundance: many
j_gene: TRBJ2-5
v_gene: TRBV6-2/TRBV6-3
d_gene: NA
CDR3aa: CASSYNRRGETQYF
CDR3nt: TGTGCCAGCAGCTACAACAGGAGGGGGGAGACCCAGTACTTC

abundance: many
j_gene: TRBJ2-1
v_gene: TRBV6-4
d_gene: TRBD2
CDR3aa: CASSAGLAGGQIEQFF
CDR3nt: TGTGCCAGCAGCGCAGGACTAGCGGGGGGGCAGATTGAGCAGTTCTTC

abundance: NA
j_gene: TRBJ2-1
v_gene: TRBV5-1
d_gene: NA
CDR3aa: CASRTENREKDEQFF
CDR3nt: TGCGCCAGCAGAACTGAAAACCGGGAGAAAGATGAGCAGTTCTTC

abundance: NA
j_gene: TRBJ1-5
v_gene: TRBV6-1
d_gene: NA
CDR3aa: CASKGGSSQPQHF
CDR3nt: TGTGCCAGCAAGGGGGGAAGCAGTCAGCCCCAGCATTTT

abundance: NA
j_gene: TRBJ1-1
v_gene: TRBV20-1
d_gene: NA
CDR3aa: CSARVSQSSTEAFF
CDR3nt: TGCAGTGCTAGAGTAAGCCAGTCTAGCACTGAAGCTTTCTTT

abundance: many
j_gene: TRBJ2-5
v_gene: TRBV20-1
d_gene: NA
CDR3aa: CSAAQGYYQETQYF
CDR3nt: TGCAGTGCTGCTCAGGGATACTACCAAGAGACCCAGTACTTC

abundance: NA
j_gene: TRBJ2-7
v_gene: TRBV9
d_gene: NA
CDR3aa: CASSVEADYEQYF
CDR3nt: TGTGCCAGCAGCGTAGAGGCAGACTACGAGCAGTACTTC

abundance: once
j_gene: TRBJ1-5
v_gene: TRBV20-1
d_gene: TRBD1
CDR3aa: CCARRSGGEFGNHPQHF
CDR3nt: TGCTGTGCTAGGCGGTCAGGGGGCGAGTTCGGCAATCATCCCCAGCATTTT

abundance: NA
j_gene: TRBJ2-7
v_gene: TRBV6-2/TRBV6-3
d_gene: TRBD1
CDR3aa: CASTSWSGGHEQYF
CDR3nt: TGTGCCAGCACTTCCTGGTCAGGGGGCCACGAGCAGTACTTC

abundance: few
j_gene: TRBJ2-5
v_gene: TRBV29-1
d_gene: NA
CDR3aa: CSVEPTDYQETQYF
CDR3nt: TGCAGCGTTGAGCCAACGGATTACCAAGAGACCCAGTACTTC

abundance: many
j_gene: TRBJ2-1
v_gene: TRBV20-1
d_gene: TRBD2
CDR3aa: CSAKRSGLAGGHNEQFF
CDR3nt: TGCAGTGCTAAAAGATCGGGACTAGCGGGGGGGCACAATGAGCAGTTCTTC

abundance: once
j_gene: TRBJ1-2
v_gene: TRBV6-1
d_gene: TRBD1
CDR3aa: CASRGENLGTGNAYGYTF
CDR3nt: TGTGCCAGCAGGGGAGAGAACCTCGGGACAGGAAACGCCTATGGCTACACCTTC

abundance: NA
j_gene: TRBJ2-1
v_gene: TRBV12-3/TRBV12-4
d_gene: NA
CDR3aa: CASVYRPLNEQFF
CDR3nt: TGTGCCAGCGTCTACAGACCCCTGAATGAGCAGTTCTTC

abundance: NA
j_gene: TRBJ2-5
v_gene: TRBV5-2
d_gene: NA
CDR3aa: CASNAGATSEETQYF
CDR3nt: TGTGCCAGCAACGCCGGGGCCACCTCTGAAGAGACCCAGTACTTC

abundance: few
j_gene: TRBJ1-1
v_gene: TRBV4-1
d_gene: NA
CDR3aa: CASSPRAGVPEAFF
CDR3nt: TGCGCCAGCAGCCCTCGGGCAGGGGTCCCTGAAGCTTTCTTT

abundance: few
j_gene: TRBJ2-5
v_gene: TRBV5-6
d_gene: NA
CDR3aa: CASSNGLTQYF
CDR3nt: TGTGCCAGCTCCAACGGGTTAACCCAGTACTTC

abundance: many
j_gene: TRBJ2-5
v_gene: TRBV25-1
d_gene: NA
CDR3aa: CASSDRVQETQYF
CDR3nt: TGTGCCAGCAGTGATAGGGTCCAAGAGACCCAGTACTTC

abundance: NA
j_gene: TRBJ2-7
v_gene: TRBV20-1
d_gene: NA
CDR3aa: CSALPGRAREQYF
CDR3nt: TGCAGTGCTCTCCCCGGGCGTGCGCGGGAGCAGTACTTC

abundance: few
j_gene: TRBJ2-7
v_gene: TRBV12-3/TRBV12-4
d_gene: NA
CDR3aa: CASSQTQSPGGEQYF
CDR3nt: TGTGCCAGCAGTCAAACTCAATCCCCGGGCGGGGAGCAGTACTTC

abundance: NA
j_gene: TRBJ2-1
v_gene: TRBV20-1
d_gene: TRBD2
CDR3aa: CSARGGGGDYNEQFF
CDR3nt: TGCAGTGCTAGAGGGGGCGGGGGAGACTACAATGAGCAGTTCTTC

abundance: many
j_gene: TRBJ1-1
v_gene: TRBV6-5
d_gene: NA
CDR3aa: CASSYSRWTEAFF
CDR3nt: TGTGCCAGCAGTTACTCCAGGTGGACTGAAGCTTTCTTT

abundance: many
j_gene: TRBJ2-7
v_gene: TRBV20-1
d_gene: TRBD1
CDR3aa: CSAREEGTGHYEQYF
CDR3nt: TGCAGTGCTAGAGAGGAGGGGACAGGCCACTACGAGCAGTACTTC

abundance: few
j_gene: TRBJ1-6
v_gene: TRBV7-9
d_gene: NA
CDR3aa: CASSPSGHPRDSPLHF
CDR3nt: TGTGCCAGCAGCCCCTCAGGGCACCCGCGGGATTCACCCCTCCACTTT

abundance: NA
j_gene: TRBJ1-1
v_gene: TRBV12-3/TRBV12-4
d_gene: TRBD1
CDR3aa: CASTLGDRGREDTEAFF
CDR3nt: TGTGCCAGCACCTTGGGGGACAGGGGTAGGGAGGACACTGAAGCTTTCTTT

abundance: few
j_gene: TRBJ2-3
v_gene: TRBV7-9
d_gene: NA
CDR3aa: CASSFGPFTDTQYF
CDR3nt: TGTGCCAGCAGCTTTGGGCCCTTCACAGATACGCAGTATTTT

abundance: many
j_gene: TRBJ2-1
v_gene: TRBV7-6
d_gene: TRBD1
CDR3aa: CASSLAGQGANEQFF
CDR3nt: TGTGCCAGCAGCTTAGCCGGACAGGGGGCCAATGAGCAGTTCTTC

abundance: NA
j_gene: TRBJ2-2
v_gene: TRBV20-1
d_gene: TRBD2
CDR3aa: CSASELAGITGELFF
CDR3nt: TGCAGTGCTAGTGAACTAGCGGGGATCACCGGGGAGCTGTTTTTT

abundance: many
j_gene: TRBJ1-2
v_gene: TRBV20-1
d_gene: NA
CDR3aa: CSATPGLGNHSNYGYTF
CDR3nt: TGCAGTGCTACCCCGGGACTGGGAAACCACTCTAACTATGGCTACACCTTC

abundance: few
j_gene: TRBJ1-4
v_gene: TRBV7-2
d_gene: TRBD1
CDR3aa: CASSRDSNEKLFF
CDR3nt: TGTGCCAGCAGCCGGGACAGCAATGAAAAACTGTTTTTT

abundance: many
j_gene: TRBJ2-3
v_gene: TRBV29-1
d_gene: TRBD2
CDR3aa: CSALLAGGPDTQYF
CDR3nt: TGCAGCGCCCTACTAGCGGGGGGACCGGATACGCAGTATTTT

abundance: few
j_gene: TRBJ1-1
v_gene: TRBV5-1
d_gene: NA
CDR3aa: CASSFGGLATEAFF
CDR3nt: TGCGCCAGCAGCTTCGGGGGCTTGGCCACTGAAGCTTTCTTT

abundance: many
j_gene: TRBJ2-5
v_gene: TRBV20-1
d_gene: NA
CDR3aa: CSARVGQFLETQYF
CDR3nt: TGCAGTGCTAGGGTAGGACAGTTCTTGGAGACCCAGTACTTC

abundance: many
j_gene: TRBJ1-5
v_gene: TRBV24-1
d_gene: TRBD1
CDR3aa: CATMGQGYNQPQHF
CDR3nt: TGTGCCACCATGGGACAGGGGTACAATCAGCCCCAGCATTTT

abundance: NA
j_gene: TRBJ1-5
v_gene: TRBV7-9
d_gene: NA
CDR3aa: CASSARGAGRGQPQHF
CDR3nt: TGTGCCAGCTCCGCAAGAGGAGCCGGACGTGGTCAGCCCCAGCATTTT

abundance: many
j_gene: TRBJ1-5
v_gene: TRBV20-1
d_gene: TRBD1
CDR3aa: CSATDRGNQPQHF
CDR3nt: TGCAGTGCCACAGACAGGGGGAATCAGCCCCAGCATTTT

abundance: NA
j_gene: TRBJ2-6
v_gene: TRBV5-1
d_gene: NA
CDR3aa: CASSLGHGMGANVLTF
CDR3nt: TGCGCCAGCAGCTTAGGACACGGGATGGGGGCCAACGTCCTGACTTTC

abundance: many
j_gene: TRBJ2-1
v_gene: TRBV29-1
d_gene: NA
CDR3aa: CSVRDTGMRNEQFF
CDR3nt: TGCAGCGTGAGAGACACAGGGATGCGGAATGAGCAGTTCTTC

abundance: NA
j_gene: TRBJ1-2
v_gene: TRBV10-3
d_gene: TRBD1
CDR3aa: CAISEPVPPQGSDDGYTF
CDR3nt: TGTGCCATCAGTGAGCCGGTCCCCCCACAGGGGTCGGATGATGGCTACACCTTC

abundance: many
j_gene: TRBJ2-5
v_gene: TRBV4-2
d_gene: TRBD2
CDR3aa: CASSPTGLAGGNQETQYF
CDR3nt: TGTGCCAGCAGCCCCACTGGACTAGCGGGGGGGAACCAAGAGACCCAGTACTTC

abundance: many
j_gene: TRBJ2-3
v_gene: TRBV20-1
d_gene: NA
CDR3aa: CSAPGPTYTDTQYF
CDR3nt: TGCAGTGCCCCGGGACCTACCTACACAGATACGCAGTATTTT

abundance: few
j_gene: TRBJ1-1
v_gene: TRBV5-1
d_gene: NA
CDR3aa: CASSLFGGGTEAFF
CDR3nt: TGCGCCAGCAGCCTATTCGGGGGTGGGACTGAAGCTTTCTTT

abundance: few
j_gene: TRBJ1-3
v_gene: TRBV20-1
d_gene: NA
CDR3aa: CSAPGVAGNTIYF
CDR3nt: TGCAGTGCTCCAGGGGTGGCTGGAAACACCATATATTTT

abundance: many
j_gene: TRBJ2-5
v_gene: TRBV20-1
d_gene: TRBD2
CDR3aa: CSARVPGEGETQYF
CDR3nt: TGCAGTGCTAGAGTACCCGGGGAGGGAGAGACCCAGTACTTC

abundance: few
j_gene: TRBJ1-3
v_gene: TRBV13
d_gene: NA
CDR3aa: CASSLLQGGNTIYF
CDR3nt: TGTGCCAGCAGCTTACTACAGGGAGGAAACACCATATATTTT

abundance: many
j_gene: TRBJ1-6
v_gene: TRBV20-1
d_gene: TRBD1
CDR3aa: CSARQGASNSPLHF
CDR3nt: TGCAGTGCTAGACAGGGGGCCTCAAATTCACCCCTCCACTTT

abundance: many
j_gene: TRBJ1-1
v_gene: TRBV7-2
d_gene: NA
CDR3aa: CASSFSRTMNTEAFF
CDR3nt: TGTGCCAGCAGCTTCTCCCGGACCATGAACACTGAAGCTTTCTTT

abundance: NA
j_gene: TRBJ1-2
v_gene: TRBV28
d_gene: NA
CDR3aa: CASKVEGKANYGYTF
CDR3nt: TGTGCCAGCAAGGTTGAAGGGAAGGCTAACTATGGCTACACCTTC

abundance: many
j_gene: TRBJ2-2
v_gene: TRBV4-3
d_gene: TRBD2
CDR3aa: CASSHVSGGNTGELFF
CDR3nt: TGCGCCAGCAGCCATGTAAGCGGGGGCAACACCGGGGAGCTGTTTTTT

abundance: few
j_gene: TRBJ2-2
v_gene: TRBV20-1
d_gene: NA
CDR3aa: CSARDVETGELFF
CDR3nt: TGCAGTGCTAGAGATGTAGAAACCGGGGAGCTGTTTTTT

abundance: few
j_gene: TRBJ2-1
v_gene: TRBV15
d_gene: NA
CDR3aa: CATSRDNGGSYNEQFF
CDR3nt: TGTGCCACCAGCAGAGACAACGGGGGCTCCTACAATGAGCAGTTCTTC

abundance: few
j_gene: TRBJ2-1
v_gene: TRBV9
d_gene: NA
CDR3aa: CASSVGAGLYNEQFF
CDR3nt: TGTGCCAGCAGCGTAGGGGCGGGGCTCTACAATGAGCAGTTCTTC